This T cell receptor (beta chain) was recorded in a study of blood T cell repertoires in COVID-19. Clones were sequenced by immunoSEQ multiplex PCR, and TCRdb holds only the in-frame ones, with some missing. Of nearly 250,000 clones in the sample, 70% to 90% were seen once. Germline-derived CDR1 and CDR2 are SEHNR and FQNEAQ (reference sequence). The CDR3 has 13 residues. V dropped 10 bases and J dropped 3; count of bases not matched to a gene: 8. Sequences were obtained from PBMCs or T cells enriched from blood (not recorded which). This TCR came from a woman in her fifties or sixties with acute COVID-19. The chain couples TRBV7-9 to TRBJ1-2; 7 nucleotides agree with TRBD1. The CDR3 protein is CAIETGLDYGYTF. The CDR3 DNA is TGTGCCATTGAGACAGGGTTGGACTATGGCTACACCTTC.